This T cell receptor (beta chain) was obtained from a study of cytomegalovirus exposure and HLA in healthy donors (dated by TCRdb to about 2017). Notes on the research overall: An earlier analysis of several hundred of the donors reported approximately 260 Gb of sequence data and some 110 million unique TCR beta sequences obtained from some 170 million T cells. Approximately 300 gigabases of sequencing data and 70 million to 95 million unique TCR sequences made up an early release that covered roughly 670 HLA-typed donors. Among the roughly 390 genotyped donors, around 81% belonged to the genetic ancestry cluster associated with self-reported Caucasian donors. The study was designed to test whether signatures of past pathogen exposure could be identified by cataloging public T cell receptors. The study profiled the T cell repertoires of hundreds of subjects by immunosequencing and related them to cytomegalovirus serostatus. In addition to the first cohort of 666 subjects, a separate validation cohort of 130 or so different subjects was used. To predict cytomegalovirus infection status, the study brought together high-throughput TCR immunosequencing, statistical association of individual TCRs with disease status, and machine learning. A later analysis re-analyzed previously published TCR beta repertoires from 660 or so donors and added high-resolution HLA genotyping to study TCR occurrence patterns. The later analysis used no new phenotypic data to find candidate immune exposures, relying instead on TCR beta sequences and their occurrence across donors. An earlier analysis of around 580 of the donors used high-throughput TCR beta sequencing to judge whether each TCR beta V gene segment behaved as functional or pseudogenic. Donor age, sex, ethnicity and CMV serostatus were compiled alongside the repertoire data. In a later genetic analysis, genome-wide SNP genotypes for about three fifths of the 666 donors were used, and that subset was treated as a discovery cohort. Every repertoire in the discovery cohort had been generated on one and the same sequencing platform. Class I and class II HLA loci were covered by the typing at four-digit resolution. Typing coverage differed by locus: A, B, C, DRB1 and DQB1 were typed in about 620-630 donors, DQA1 in 500 to 550, DPA1 in roughly 590, and DPB1 in 450 to 490. A few DR-DQ haplotypes were handled as single units for association and clustering because linkage in the cohort was strong. Among 300 to 450 genotyped donors of the cohort, an average of approximately 230,000 unique TCR beta nucleotide sequences were sequenced per donor, roughly 20% of them non-productive. The study at large found these results: The presence/absence analyses assumed that sequencing depth was roughly uniform across donors, and that assumption may not be true. Some IMGT-functional V segments, including TRBV6-2 and TRBV6-3, could not be told apart with the 87-base-pair reads, so those segments were excluded. Specific HLA alleles were associated with 16,951 TCR beta sequences at a false discovery rate of 0.05 in a later analysis. In a later analysis, most CMV-associated TCR beta chains were found to appear HLA-restricted, with HLA associations seemingly driven largely by CMV exposure. The study listed 150 to 200 TCR beta chains as associated with cytomegalovirus. A group of highly shared sequence variants was considered likely to be a technical artifact of the sequencing pipeline. Compared with the 666-donor mean, donors in an Asian-associated ancestry cluster had fewer N-insertions in productive TCRs, according to a later genetic analysis. Correlated functional status among segregating V segments might be attributable to linkage disequilibrium, but an unknown experimental factor could not be ruled out. A later analysis found that HLA-associated TCR beta chains were more clonally expanded and had lower generation probabilities than equally common non-associated chains. Several of the top co-occurrence clusters appeared to be linked to parvovirus B19, influenza, CMV and Epstein-Barr virus, according to a later analysis. An association between a missense DCLRE1C variant and V-gene and J-gene trimming of TCR beta chains was found in a later genetic analysis and replicated in an independent cohort. Because some donors lacked HLA typing at each locus, the association tests relied only on the typed subset. A further reported finding was that TCR beta sequences accurately predicted the HLA-A and HLA-B alleles for most subjects in the first cohort. When HLA alleles, especially DR and DQ, strongly co-occurred, TCR associations were difficult to assign to individual alleles. In a later analysis, TCR association rates were found to vary across HLA loci, with the most associated TCRs seen for DRB1 alleles and the fewest for HLA-C alleles. Only TCR beta chains were sequenced in this cohort, and the absence of alpha or paired-chain data limited detectable features. In both the original and validation cohorts, the classifier was reported to diagnose cytomegalovirus status with high specificity and sensitivity. While some public TCRs were present in many individuals, most TCR sequences turned up only very rarely across donors. The authors suggested that the approach could potentially be generalized to other disease states and immunological phenotypes. In vitro tests confirmed that a few of the cytomegalovirus-associated TCR beta chains recognize cytomegalovirus antigens. The earlier analysis of approximately 560 of the donors excluded over 15 rarely observed V segments, including chromosome 9 orphons, because counts were too low. The only immune exposure information available for the cohort was CMV serostatus. In an earlier analysis of some 640 of the donors, most TCR beta V segments were observed in productive rearrangements about 87% or about 30% of the time, broadly matching IMGT annotations.

Receptors were amplified or captured by the immunoSEQ multiplex PCR assay. For the multiplex PCR, a mixture combining 60 forward primers for TCR Vbeta segments and 13 reverse primers for TCR Jbeta segments was used. The CDR3 region of rearranged TCR beta genes was amplified from genomic DNA by a multiplex PCR assay. On the Illumina HiSeq System, the amplified TCR beta libraries were sequenced as 87-base-pair reads. Under the source paper's analysis protocol: A later analysis counted about 80 million unique TCR beta chains across the approximately 700 repertoires, and some 12 million of these chains were shared by at least two donors. A nearest-neighbor algorithm error-corrected the raw reads and collapsed the reads into unique sequences, merging closely related sequences to remove PCR and sequencing errors. CDR3 sequences were aligned to IMGT reference sequences to assign V, D and J gene segments. For a sequence to be retained, at least a six-nucleotide match to both a V gene segment and a J gene segment was required. A rearrangement counted as productive if the CDR3 had no stop codons and remained in frame with V and J, and every other rearrangement counted as non-productive. CDR3 was defined by IMGT convention, running from the second conserved V-encoded cysteine to the conserved J-encoded phenylalanine. The earlier analysis of 450 to 750 of the donors excluded any sequence lacking an unambiguous match to a single V gene segment. In an earlier analysis of several hundred of the donors, V segments were called functional above 56.7% productive rearrangements and were called segregating when the between-donor standard deviation exceeded 5%. To diagnose cytomegalovirus status from the catalog of TCR beta chain sequences, a statistical classification framework was built. A later analysis assigned V and J genes by comparing TCR nucleotide sequences with IMGT/GENE-DB human TR gene sequences. A later analysis assigned CDR3 sequences and most-parsimonious VDJ recombination scenarios with the TCRdist pipeline. In a later analysis, every TCR beta chain was defined by the combination of its CDR3 amino acid sequence and its V-gene family, and reads without a unique V-gene family were dropped. To address suspected cross-contamination and a sequencing artifact, a later analysis removed 592 highly shared, low-generation-probability nucleotide sequences. In a later analysis, a clonal expansion index was calculated for each public chain from normalized within-repertoire ranks of inferred template counts. A later analysis computed generation probabilities with a VDJ recombination model fitted to out-of-frame rearrangements, and checked the results against IGoR. In a later analysis, hypergeometric tests were used to score TCR-TCR, TCR-HLA and TCR-CMV co-occurrence, with a repertoire-size bias correction applied to TCR pairs. In a later analysis, false discovery rates were estimated by permuting HLA or CMV assignments 20 times. A later analysis grouped co-occurring TCRs with DBSCAN, adding TCRdist sequence similarity when clustering within HLA-allele-positive subsets. Repertoires with fewer than 30,000 or more than 120,000 public chains were left out of co-occurrence clustering, as were about 5 repertoires with anomalous nucleotide sharing. In TCRdb, the immuneACCESS table is reduced to in-frame sequences with V and J assigned. These tables do not hold every clone; where another copy was compared, an unresolved V gene accounts for under half, and the others remain unexplained. V and J calls and clone size are those listed in that table; D and trimming were worked out from the DNA. This sample is represented by about 150,000 clones; about 76% of them were singletons. The ten largest clones add up to roughly 5.2% of the sample.

Based on the germline V gene, the CDR1 and CDR2 sequences are SNHLY and FYNNEI. The V and J ends are trimmed by 4 bases and 5 bases, leaving 14 bases between them. The CDR3 starts with the cysteine, ends with the phenylalanine, and has 14 residues. CDR3 DNA is the only sequence kept; it has 42 bases, read in frame from the first base. As concerns this clone: This receptor's antigen is unknown. No much larger clone exists at a distance of one base, and base qualities are not known.

In total, 500 to 700 healthy bone marrow donors made up the cohort. Cohort members were all nominally healthy when sampled, although unrecorded immune exposures were likely present. The donor tested CMV seropositive, placing the donor among the approximately 290 seropositive members of the cohort. A peripheral blood sample was provided by each donor, and peripheral blood mononuclear cells were used for TCR beta sequencing. The Qiagen DNeasy Blood Extraction Kit was used to extract genomic DNA from the blood cell samples. Input material: PBMCs. This clonotype originated in a woman younger than 30 in good health and CMV-seropositive. The receptor chain draws on TRBV2 and TRBJ2-5, and TRBD2 may be the D gene, going by 7 matching bases. The CDR3 region reads CASSARGGAETQYF. The DNA is TGTGCCAGCAGTGCCAGAGGGGGGGCGGAGACCCAGTACTTC.